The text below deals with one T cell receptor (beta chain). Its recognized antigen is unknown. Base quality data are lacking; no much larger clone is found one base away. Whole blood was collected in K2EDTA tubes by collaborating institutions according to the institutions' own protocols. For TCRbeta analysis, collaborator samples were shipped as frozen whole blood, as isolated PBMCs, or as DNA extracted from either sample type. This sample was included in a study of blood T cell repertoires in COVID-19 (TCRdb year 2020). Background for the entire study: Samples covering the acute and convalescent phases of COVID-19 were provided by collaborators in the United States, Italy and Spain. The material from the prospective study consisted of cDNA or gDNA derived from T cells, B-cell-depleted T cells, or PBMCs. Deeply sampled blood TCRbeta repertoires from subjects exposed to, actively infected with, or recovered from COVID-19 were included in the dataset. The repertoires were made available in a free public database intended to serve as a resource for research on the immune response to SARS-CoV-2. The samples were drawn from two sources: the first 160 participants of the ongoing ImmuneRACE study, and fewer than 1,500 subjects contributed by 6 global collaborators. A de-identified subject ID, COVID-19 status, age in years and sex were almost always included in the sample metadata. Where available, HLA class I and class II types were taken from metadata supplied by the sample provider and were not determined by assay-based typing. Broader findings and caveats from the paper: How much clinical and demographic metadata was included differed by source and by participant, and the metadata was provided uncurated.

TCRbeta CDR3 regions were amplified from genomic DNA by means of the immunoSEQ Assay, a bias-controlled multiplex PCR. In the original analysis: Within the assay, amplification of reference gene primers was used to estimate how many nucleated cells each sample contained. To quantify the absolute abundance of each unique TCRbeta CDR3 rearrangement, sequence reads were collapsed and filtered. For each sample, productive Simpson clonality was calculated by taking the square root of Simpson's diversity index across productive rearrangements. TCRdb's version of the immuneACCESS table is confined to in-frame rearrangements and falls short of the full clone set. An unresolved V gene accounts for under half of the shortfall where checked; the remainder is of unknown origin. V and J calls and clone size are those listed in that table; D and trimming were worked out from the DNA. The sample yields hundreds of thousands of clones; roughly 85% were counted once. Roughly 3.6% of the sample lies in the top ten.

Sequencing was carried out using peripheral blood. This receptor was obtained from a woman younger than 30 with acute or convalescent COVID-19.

The bases read TGTGCCAGCAGCCCGGGGTTGAGGTATGGCTACACCTTC. Its translation reads: CASSPGLRYGYTF. The V and J segments used are TRBV7-9 and TRBJ1-2; the D segment cannot be called with confidence. Taken from the germline V gene (reference sequence), the CDR1 and CDR2 loops are SEHNR and FQNEAQ. Trimming at the junction amounts to 5 bases on V and 5 bases on J, and the germline ends lie 12 bases apart. The CDR3 contains 13 residues, cysteine and phenylalanine counted. Left in the record is the CDR3 DNA by itself, 39 bases read in frame from the first base.